Described below is a single T cell receptor beta chain sequence and its context. Its antigen specificity is not known. Base qualities are not at hand, and no much larger clone is one base apart. From its cysteine to its phenylalanine, the CDR3 spans 15 amino acids. Only the CDR3 part of the read is kept: 45 bases, read in frame from the first base. Per the germline V gene, MDHEN is the CDR1 and SYDVKM is the CDR2. Trimming removed 6 bases from V and 9 bases from J, leaving 18 bases between the germline ends. This sample was taken from a study of identifying expanded T cells in peripheral blood (dated by TCRdb to the late 2010s). Describing the broader study: Technical replicates were generated by sequencing separate aliquots of the same genomic DNA pool, and four replicates were compared pairwise. Here is what the overall study found, with its caveats: Across all healthy-donor time intervals, the beta-binomial model significantly lowered both the number of clones called differentially abundant and the false-positive rate. The binomial model flagged approximately 1.2 differentially abundant clones between technical replicates but about 15 over roughly 2 weeks and 19 over about four weeks. It was expected by the authors that biological variance in healthy repertoires might increase further over much longer intervals, such as months to years. Variance in clone template counts between approximately 2-week samples significantly increased with total template count across all healthy donors.

The immunoSEQ Assay, which uses bias-controlled multiplex PCR amplification of genomic DNA, was used to profile TCRbeta CDR3 regions. Processing in the source paper ran as follows. The absolute abundance of each unique TCRbeta CDR3 region was quantified after sequences were collapsed and filtered. Differential abundance was assessed using a binomial (Fisher-equivalent) model and a beta-binomial model in which time-dependent variance fitted from healthy donors was added. Clones with fewer than 5 combined templates were removed, and a clone was called differentially abundant if the clone's Benjamini-Hochberg FDR was below 0.01. The form v = (b*log(k)+a)^2 was used to model beta-binomial variance as a function of total template count across the two samples. TCRdb provides this immuneACCESS table in a form limited to in-frame rearrangements. Some clones are lacking; in checked studies, under half of them reflect an unresolved V gene, and why the rest are absent is not known. That table supplies the V and J calls and clone size; D and trimming were determined from the DNA. This sample comprises more than 75,000 clones, around nine tenths of them detected only once. Jointly, the top ten make up about 4% of the sample.

No immune events such as infections were documented for the healthy donors during the collection period. Time-dependent variance in a beta-binomial model of T-cell clone differential abundance was calibrated using healthy-donor blood repertoires as a training cohort. The training cohort included 10 or so healthy donors, of whom 3 were female and 7 were male. Donor ages ranged from about 29 to 65 years, with an average of approximately 43 years. Whole blood was collected from each healthy donor at three time points spaced roughly two weeks apart and obtained from a commercial supplier. For immunosequencing, genomic DNA was extracted from unsorted whole blood.

The sequence links TRBV28 to TRBJ1-6; TRBD1 is perhaps the D gene, given 6 matching bases. What was sequenced was blood. The source of this sequence is a person aged 18 to 75 in good health. This receptor has the CDR3 CASRSPGGAGSPLHF. The DNA sequence is given as TGTGCCAGCAGAAGCCCGGGGGGCGCGGGTTCACCCCTCCACTTT.